The 21 T cell receptor beta chains below were found in one sample sequenced in a study of T cells in Graves' hyperthyroidism and ophthalmopathy. Amplification yielded TCR beta CDR3 regions, with RNA transcripts as the source. TCR CDR3 regions were first amplified by RT-PCR with HTBI primers. MiXCR, run by TCRdb on the multiplex PCR reads, gives a single entry per CDR3 protein. This table holds 530,000 or so distinct CDR3 sequences, over 15% found once. The specimen sequenced was blood. These receptors all stem from a woman aged 18-29 years with Graves' ophthalmopathy.

This clonotype showed up many times. The chain has TRBV7-9 and TRBJ1-1; D is unclear. V was clipped by 1 base and J by 8 bases, with 17 bases between them. Germline V gene lookup returns CDR1 SEHNR and CDR2 FQNEAQ (reference sequence). The CDR3 runs 15 residues. The CDR3 DNA sequence: TGTGCCAGCAGCTTAGACTTGGGATTTGCGCGAGAAGCTTTCTTT. It codes for CASSLDLGFAREAFF.

The DNA of the CDR3 is TGTGCCAGCAGAAGAACCACCGGGGAGCTGTTTTTT. It codes for CASRRTTGELFF. The chain employs TRBV6-2 or TRBV6-3 and TRBJ2-2; no reliable D call. Germline CDR1 MNHEY, CDR2 SVGEGT. Trimming removed 6 bases at V and 4 bases at J, with 6 bases between. The CDR3 has 12 residues.

The chain uses TRBV9 and TRBJ1-3, with D unclear. This CDR3 has 14 amino acids. V shed 3 bases and J shed 0 bases, with 7 bases lying between them. Germline CDR1 reads SGDLS; CDR2 reads YYNGEE. The CDR3 bases are TGTGCCAGCAGCGCTTACAGCTCTGGAAACACCATATATTTT. This codes for CASSAYSSGNTIYF.

This clonotype came up many times. The gene calls are TRBV6-1 and TRBJ2-1; the match to TRBD2 covers 11 bases. J lost 5 bases, V lost 6 bases, and 6 bases had no gene match. The CDR3 length is 15 residues. CDR1 and CDR2 (germline): MNHNS, SASEGT. The CDR3 DNA is TGTGCCAGCAGCCCAGGGGGACTAGCGGACAATGAGCAGTTCTTC. Protein sequence: CASSPGGLADNEQFF.

This clonotype was seen a few times. V usage is TRBV24-1 and J usage is TRBJ2-1; 14 nucleotides line up with TRBD2. Germline values: CDR1 KGHDR, CDR2 SFDVKD. After removal of 4 bases from V and 10 bases from J, the junction contained 11 bases not matched to a gene. This CDR3 is built from 17 residues. The DNA for the CDR3 is TGTGCCACCAGTGACTCGCTGACTAGCGGGGGGGCAGGGGAGCAGTTCTTC. Residues: CATSDSLTSGGAGEQFF.

The chain links TRBV28 to TRBJ1-2; tentative D call: TRBD1 (5 bases). V gave up 7 bases and J gave up 10 bases, with 22 bases separating them. The V gene's germline CDR1 is MDHEN and CDR2 SYDVKM. This CDR3 contains 14 residues. The CDR3 DNA follows: TGTGCCAGCACCCTCCCGGAGGGGATCGGTGACTACACCTTC. Encoded protein: CASTLPEGIGDYTF.

The chain uses TRBV27 and TRBJ2-1, with D perhaps TRBD1 or TRBD2 (5 bases each). V gave up 6 bases and J gave up 7 bases, with 22 bases separating them. In germline, CDR1 is MNHEY, CDR2 SMNVEV (reference sequence). This CDR3 is 16 amino acids long. CDR3 residues: CASSDRGGSLGNEQFF. Here the CDR3 DNA reads TGTGCCAGCAGCGACCGTGGGGGATCCTTGGGGAATGAGCAGTTCTTC.

Regarding this clonotype: One end of the junction fails to match germline, which may point to a read error. The chain links TRBV2 to TRBJ1-1; 10 bases are shared with TRBD1. CDR3 length: 15 amino acids. The V gene's germline CDR1 is SNHLY and CDR2 FYNNEI. The CDR3 spells CASNTGTGAGTEAFF. In nucleotides, the CDR3 is TGTGCCAGCAATACCGGGACAGGGGCCGGCACTGAAGCCTTCTTT.

This clonotype was detected ten times or more. This chain connects TRBV7-3 to TRBJ1-1; no clear D. The V end lost 5 bases, the J end lost 2 bases, and 9 bases lay between the germline ends. The CDR3 is 13 amino acids. Germline CDR1 SGHTA, CDR2 FQGTGA. CDR3 sequence reads: CASSLEINTEAFF. CDR3 in DNA: TGTGCCAGCAGCCTGGAAATAAACACTGAAGCTTTCTTT. The full variable domain, rest sourced from reference TRBV7-3 and TRBJ1-1, is GAGVSQTPSNKVTEKGKYVELRCDPISGHTALYWYRQSLGQGPEFLIYFQGTGAADDSGLPNDRFFAVRPEGSVSTLKIQRTERGDSAVYLCASSLEINTEAFFGQGTRLTVV.

This clonotype was seen only once. Given the absence of the conserved phenylalanine or tryptophan at the CDR3 end, a read error is likely. The chain joins TRBV6-2 or TRBV6-3 to TRBJ2-1; a weak D match, TRBD1 (6 bases). Germline CDR1 MNHEY, CDR2 SVGEGT. The V end was cut by 6 bases, the J end by 5 bases, with 11 bases between. The length of the CDR3 is 13 residues. The CDR3 here is CASSRDTHNEQFL. CDR3 DNA: TGTGCCAGCAGCCGGGACACCCACAATGAGCAGTTCTTA.

This clonotype was seen ten or more times. V and J are TRBV6-2 or TRBV6-3 and TRBJ1-1; D ambiguous. This CDR3 contains 11 residues. Germline CDR1 reads MNHEY; CDR2 reads SVGEGT. V lost 5 bases, J lost 4 bases, and 5 bases lay in between. The CDR3 sequence: CASSPATEAFF. DNA of the CDR3: TGTGCCAGCAGTCCAGCCACTGAAGCTTTCTTT.

This clonotype has a count of ten or more. This chain connects TRBV28 to TRBJ2-1; 10 bases match TRBD2. The CDR3 spans 13 residues. The germline V gene has CDR1 MDHEN and CDR2 SYDVKM. With 7 bases clipped from V and 4 bases from J, the junction kept 1 base outside the gene matches. The DNA of the CDR3 is TGTGCCAGCATTAGCGGGGGGTACAATGAGCAGTTCTTC. Its protein is CASISGGYNEQFF.

The rearrangement links TRBV27 to TRBJ1-4; maybe TRBD1 (5 bases). The V end was cut by 8 bases, the J end by 4 bases, with 17 bases between. CDR3 length: 15 residues. The V gene's germline CDR1 is MNHEY and CDR2 SMNVEV (reference sequence). Written as DNA, the CDR3 is TGTGCCAGCGTTAAATTCGGGACGGATAATGAAAAACTGTTTTTT. Translating gives CASVKFGTDNEKLFF.

Only a few counts were recorded for this clonotype. This chain joins TRBV7-3 and TRBJ2-7, with a possible D match to TRBD1 (6 bases). The V end was cut by 2 bases, the J end by 2 bases, with 10 bases between. This CDR3 spans 14 amino acids. Germline CDR1 reads SGHTA; CDR2 reads FQGTGA. The CDR3 is CASSLYPGAYEQYF. The CDR3 DNA is TGTGCCAGCAGCTTATATCCAGGGGCCTACGAGCAGTACTTC.

This clonotype was seen ten or more times. The genes are TRBV27 and TRBJ2-7; 14 bases fit TRBD2. Germline trimming cut 5 bases from V and 7 bases from J; bases unmatched to any gene: 7. CDR3 length: 15 amino acids. The germline V gene encodes CDR1 MNHEY and CDR2 SMNVEV (reference sequence). Here the CDR3 DNA reads TGTGCCAGCAGTGCTCCGGGACTAGCGGGAGTTGAGCAGTACTTC. As protein: CASSAPGLAGVEQYF.

This clonotype was counted many times. This sequence joins TRBV19 and TRBJ1-5, with D possibly being TRBD1 (6 bases). The ends were cut back, 7 bases at V and 9 bases at J, with 22 bases in the middle. The germline V gene encodes CDR1 LNHDA and CDR2 SQIVND (reference sequence). The length of the CDR3 is 15 residues. Here the CDR3 DNA reads TGTGCCAGTACCACAGACAGGACTGGGCCTTGGCCCCAGCATTTT. Translating it yields CASTTDRTGPWPQHF.

This clonotype turned up a few times. A read error may account for a junction end that differs from germline. The V call is TRBV9, the J call TRBJ1-2; no reliable D call. Germline V gives CDR1 SGDLS, CDR2 YYNGEE. The CDR3 loop spans 13 amino acids. The DNA of the CDR3 is TGTACCAGCAGCCCAAGCCCGGACTATGGCTACACCTTC. Translating it yields CTSSPSPDYGYTF.

This clonotype was found many times. The J gene is TRBJ2-1, the V gene TRBV11-2; TRBD2 might be the D (5 bases). This CDR3 comprises 13 residues. V was cut by 0 bases and J by 10 bases, with 10 bases left in between. Germline assignment: CDR1 SGHAT and CDR2 FQNNGV. The CDR3 DNA reads as TGTGCCAGCAGCTTAGATCTAGCAAACGAGCAGTTCTTC. Translating gives CASSLDLANEQFF.

This clonotype was seen many times. V and J are TRBV7-2 and TRBJ2-7; the match to TRBD1 covers 9 bases. Per the germline V gene, CDR1 is SGHTA and CDR2 is FQGNSA. This CDR3 has 15 residues. The junction had 11 bases not matched to a gene; V was cut back by 6 bases and J by 5 bases. This CDR3 is CASRGSGTGINEQYF. CDR3 coding DNA: TGTGCCAGCAGGGGCTCCGGGACAGGGATCAACGAGCAGTACTTC. Looking up the rest from reference TRBV7-2 and TRBJ2-7 gives the full variable domain: GAGVSQSPSNKVTEKGKDVELRCDPISGHTALYWYRQSLGQGLEFLIYFQGNSAPDKSGLPSDRFSAERTGGSVSTLTIQRTQQEDSAVYLCASRGSGTGINEQYFGPGTRLTVT.

This clonotype came up many times. The V and J genes are TRBV6-2 or TRBV6-3 and TRBJ2-7; TRBD1 or TRBD2 may be the D gene (5 bases each). CDR1 is MNHEY, CDR2 SVGEGT, per germline. Trimming shortened V by 6 bases and J by 1 base, and 16 bases separated the two germline ends. The CDR3 has 15 amino acids. CDR3 amino acids: CASRGRWDLSYEQYF. CDR3 nucleotide sequence: TGTGCCAGCAGGGGTCGGTGGGACCTATCCTACGAGCAGTACTTC.

This clonotype has ten or more counts. V and J are TRBV3-1 and TRBJ2-5; D is ambiguous. Trimming pared 3 bases from V and 6 bases from J, leaving 20 bases between. Germline CDR1 is LGHDT and CDR2 is YNNKEL (reference sequence). CDR3 length equals 16 residues. The CDR3 DNA sequence: TGTGCCAGCAGCCAGCCTAATCCTGCCAGCCGGAAGACCCAGTACTTC. This encodes CASSQPNPASRKTQYF.